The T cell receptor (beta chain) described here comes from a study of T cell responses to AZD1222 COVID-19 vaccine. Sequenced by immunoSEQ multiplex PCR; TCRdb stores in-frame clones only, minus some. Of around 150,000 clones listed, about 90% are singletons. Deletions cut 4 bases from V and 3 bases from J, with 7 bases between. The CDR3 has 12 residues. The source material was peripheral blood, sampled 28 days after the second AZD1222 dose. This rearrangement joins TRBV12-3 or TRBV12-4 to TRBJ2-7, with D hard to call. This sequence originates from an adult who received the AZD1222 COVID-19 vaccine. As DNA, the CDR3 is TGTGCCAGCAGTTATATGAGCTACGAGCAGTACTTC. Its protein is CASSYMSYEQYF.